This TCR beta chain was recorded in a study of T cells in women clearing cervical HPV infection. Study-wide background: Blood came at first lesion visit for cases, post-clearance for controls. HLA type stays a possible confounder, typing being limited.

Genomic DNA, averaging around 1,200 ng per sample, yielded TCR beta CDR3 via immunoSEQ. The table came from immunoSEQ multiplex PCR; TCRdb's copy has only in-frame clones and leaves some out. This sample carries tens of thousands of clones, with roughly 4.9% going to the ten biggest clones. With regard to this clone: The read terminates 3 residues ahead of where the CDR3 ends, so the germline J gene completes it.

Germline CDR1 reads MNHNS; CDR2 reads SASEGT. The V and J ends lost 5 bases and 5 bases, in that order; junction bases with no gene match: 10. This CDR3 comprises 16 residues. The TCR comes from a woman between 18 and 70 years old with a cervical HPV16 infection that either progressed to CIN3+ or cleared (not recorded which). Sequencing was carried out using blood buffy coat. The V call is TRBV6-1, the J call TRBJ2-2, with 8 bases fitting TRBD1. The CDR3 is CASSKGQGGVTGELFF. CDR3 DNA (partial): TGTGCCAGCAGTAAAGGACAGGGCGGGGTTACCGGGGAG.